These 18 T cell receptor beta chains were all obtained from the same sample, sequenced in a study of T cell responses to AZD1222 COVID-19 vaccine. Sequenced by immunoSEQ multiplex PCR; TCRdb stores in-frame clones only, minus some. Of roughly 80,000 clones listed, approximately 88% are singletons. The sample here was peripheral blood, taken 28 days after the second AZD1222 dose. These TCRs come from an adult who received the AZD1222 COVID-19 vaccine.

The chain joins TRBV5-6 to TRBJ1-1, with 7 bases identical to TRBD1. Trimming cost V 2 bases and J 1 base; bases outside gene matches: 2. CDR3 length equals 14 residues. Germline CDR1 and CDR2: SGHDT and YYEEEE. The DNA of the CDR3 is TGTGCCAGCAGCTTCAGGGGGGAGAACACTGAAGCTTTCTTT. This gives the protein CASSFRGENTEAFF. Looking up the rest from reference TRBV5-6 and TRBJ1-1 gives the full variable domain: DAGVTQSPTHLIKTRGQQVTLRCSPKSGHDTVSWYQQALGQGPQFIFQYYEEEERQRGNFPDRFSGHQFPNYSSELNVNALLLGDSALYLCASSFRGENTEAFFGQGTRLTVV.

The CDR3 loop is CASSQKMDQEFSTEAFF. CDR3 DNA sequence: TGCGCCAGCAGCCAGAAGATGGACCAGGAATTCTCCACTGAAGCTTTCTTT. The rearrangement links TRBV4-1 to TRBJ1-1, with D unresolved. Trimming took off 3 bases at V and 4 bases at J, with 21 bases between the two ends. Germline V gene lookup returns CDR1 MGHRA and CDR2 YSYEKL. This CDR3 comprises 17 residues.

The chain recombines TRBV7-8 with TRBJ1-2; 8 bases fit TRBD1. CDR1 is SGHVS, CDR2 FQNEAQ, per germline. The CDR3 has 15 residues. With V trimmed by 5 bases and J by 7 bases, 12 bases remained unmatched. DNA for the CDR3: TGTGCCAGCAGCACCGGACAGGGAGGGTTCCCTGGCTACACCTTC. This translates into CASSTGQGGFPGYTF. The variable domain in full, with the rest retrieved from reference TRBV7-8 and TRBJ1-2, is GAGVSQSPRYKVAKRGQDVALRCDPISGHVSLFWYQQALGQGPEFLTYFQNEAQLDKSGLPSDRFFAERPEGSVSTLKIQRTQQEDSAVYLCASSTGQGGFPGYTFGSGTRLTVV.

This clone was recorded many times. CDR3 nucleotides: TGTGCCAGCAGTCTCTACCCCCTCGGGACTAGCGGGGGAACAGATACGCAGTATTTT. Translated, it gives CASSLYPLGTSGGTDTQYF. V gene TRBV28 combines with J gene TRBJ2-3, with 14 nucleotides matching TRBD2. V gave up 5 bases and J gave up 3 bases; unmatched junction bases: 13. CDR3 size: 19 residues. CDR1 and CDR2 (germline): MDHEN, SYDVKM.

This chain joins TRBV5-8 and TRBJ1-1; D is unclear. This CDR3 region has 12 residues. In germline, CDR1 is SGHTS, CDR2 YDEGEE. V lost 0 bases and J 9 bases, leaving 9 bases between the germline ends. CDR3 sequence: CASSLVFLKAFF. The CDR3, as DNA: TGTGCCAGCAGCTTGGTTTTTCTTAAAGCTTTCTTT.

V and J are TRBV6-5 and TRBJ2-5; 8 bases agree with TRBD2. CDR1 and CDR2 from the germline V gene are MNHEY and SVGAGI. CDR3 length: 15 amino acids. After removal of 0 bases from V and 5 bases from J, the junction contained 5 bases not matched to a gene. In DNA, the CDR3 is TGTGCCAGCAGTTACTCCGGGGGGGGGCAGGAGACCCAGTACTTC. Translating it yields CASSYSGGGQETQYF.

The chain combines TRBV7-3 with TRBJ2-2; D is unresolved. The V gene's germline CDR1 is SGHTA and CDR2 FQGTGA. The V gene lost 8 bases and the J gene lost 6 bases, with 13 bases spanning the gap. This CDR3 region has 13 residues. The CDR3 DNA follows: TGTGCCAGCGCTGGTTCGGTCCCCGGGGAGCTGTTTTTT. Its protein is CASAGSVPGELFF.

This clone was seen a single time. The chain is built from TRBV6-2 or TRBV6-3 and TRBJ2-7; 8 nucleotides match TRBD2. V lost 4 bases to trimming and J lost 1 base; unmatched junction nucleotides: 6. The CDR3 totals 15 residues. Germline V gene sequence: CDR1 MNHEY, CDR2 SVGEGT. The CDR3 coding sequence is TGTGCCAGCAGTTCCGGGGGGGCTGAGTCCTACGAGCAGTACTTC. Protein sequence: CASSSGGAESYEQYF.

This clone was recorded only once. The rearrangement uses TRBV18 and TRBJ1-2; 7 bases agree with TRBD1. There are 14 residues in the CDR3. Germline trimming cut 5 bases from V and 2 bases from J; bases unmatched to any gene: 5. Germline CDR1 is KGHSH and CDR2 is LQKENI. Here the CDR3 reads CASSNRGPNYGYTF. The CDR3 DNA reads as TGTGCCAGCTCAAACAGGGGACCCAACTATGGCTACACCTTC.

The CDR3 is CASSTGTHGNGYTF. In DNA form, the CDR3 reads TGTGCCAGTAGTACCGGGACCCACGGAAATGGCTACACCTTC. The chain links TRBV19 to TRBJ1-2; D is perhaps TRBD1 (5 bases). Germline CDR1 and CDR2: LNHDA and SQIVND (reference sequence). This CDR3 spans 14 amino acids. V was cut by 4 bases and J by 6 bases, with 15 bases left in between.

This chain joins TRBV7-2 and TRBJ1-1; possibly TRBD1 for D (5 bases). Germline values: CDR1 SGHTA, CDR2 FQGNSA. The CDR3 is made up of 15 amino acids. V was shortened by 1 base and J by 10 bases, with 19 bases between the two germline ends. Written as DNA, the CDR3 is TGTGCCAGCAGCTTAGTTCCCTCCGGGACCGGGGTAGCTTTCTTT. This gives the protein CASSLVPSGTGVAFF. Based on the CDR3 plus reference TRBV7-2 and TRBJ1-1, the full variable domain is GAGVSQSPSNKVTEKGKDVELRCDPISGHTALYWYRQSLGQGLEFLIYFQGNSAPDKSGLPSDRFSAERTGGSVSTLTIQRTQQEDSAVYLCASSLVPSGTGVAFFGQGTRLTVV.

CDR3 sequence: CAIKPRQEGPNTEAFF. The CDR3 DNA reads as TGTGCCATCAAACCCCGACAAGAAGGTCCGAACACTGAAGCTTTCTTT. V usage is TRBV10-3 and J usage is TRBJ1-1; no firm D call. V gave up 7 bases and J gave up 1 base, with 19 bases separating them. The germline V gene has CDR1 ENHRY and CDR2 SYGVKD. The length of the CDR3 is 16 residues.

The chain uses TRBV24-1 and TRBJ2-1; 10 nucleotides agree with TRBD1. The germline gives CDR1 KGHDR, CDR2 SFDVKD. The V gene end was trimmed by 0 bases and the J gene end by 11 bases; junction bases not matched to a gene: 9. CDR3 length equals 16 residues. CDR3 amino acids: CATSDLQGQGTMKQFF. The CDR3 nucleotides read TGTGCCACCAGTGATTTGCAGGGACAGGGGACAATGAAGCAGTTCTTC.

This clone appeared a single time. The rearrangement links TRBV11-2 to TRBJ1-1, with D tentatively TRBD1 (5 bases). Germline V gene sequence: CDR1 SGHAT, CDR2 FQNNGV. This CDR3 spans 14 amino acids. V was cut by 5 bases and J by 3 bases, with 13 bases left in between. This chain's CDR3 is CASSPLLGDTEAFF. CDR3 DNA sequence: TGTGCCAGCAGCCCCCTATTAGGGGACACTGAAGCTTTCTTT.

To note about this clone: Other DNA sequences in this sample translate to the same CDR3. Here the CDR3 DNA reads TGTGCCAGCAGCTTAGGACGTGATCAGCCCCAGCATTTT. It specifies CASSLGRDQPQHF. This chain links TRBV7-2 with TRBJ1-5; D is uncertain. The germline V gene encodes CDR1 SGHTA and CDR2 FQGNSA. The germline V and J ends were trimmed by 1 base and 5 bases, with 6 bases remaining between them. CDR3 length: 13 residues.

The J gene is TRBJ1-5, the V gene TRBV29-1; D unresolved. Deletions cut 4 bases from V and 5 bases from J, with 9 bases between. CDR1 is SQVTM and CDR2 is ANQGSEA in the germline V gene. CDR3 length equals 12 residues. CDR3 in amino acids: CSVGARDQPQHF. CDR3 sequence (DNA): TGCAGCGTTGGTGCCCGTGATCAGCCCCAGCATTTT.

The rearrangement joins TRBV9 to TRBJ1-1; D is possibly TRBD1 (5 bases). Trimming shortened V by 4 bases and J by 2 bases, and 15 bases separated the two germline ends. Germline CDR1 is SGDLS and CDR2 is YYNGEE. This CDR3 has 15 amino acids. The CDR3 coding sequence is TGTGCCAGCAGCCCCCAGGGAGCAGTTAACACTGAAGCTTTCTTT. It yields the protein CASSPQGAVNTEAFF.

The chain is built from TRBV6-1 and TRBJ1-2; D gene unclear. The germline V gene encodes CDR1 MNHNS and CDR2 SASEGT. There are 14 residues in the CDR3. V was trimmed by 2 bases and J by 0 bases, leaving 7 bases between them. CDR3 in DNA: TGTGCCAGCAGTGAACGGGCAGCTAACTATGGCTACACCTTC. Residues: CASSERAANYGYTF.